This T cell receptor beta chain was captured by sequencing in a study of human T cells and chemical hapten exposure. Germline V gene lookup returns CDR1 SNHLY and CDR2 FYNNEI. V was clipped by 4 bases and J by 6 bases, with 11 bases between them. The CDR3 runs to 13 residues. Study-level points and caveats: TCRs exceeding a frequency of 1 in 1000 stayed unchanged under DPC sensitization. In comparison with controls, expanded TCRs gave rise to a significantly larger number of large CDR3 similarity clusters. Given that the donors had alopecia, their immune response may differ from that seen in healthy people.

Documented time point: pre-sensitization, week 0. Specified treatment: therapeutic diphenylcyclopropenone sensitization with weekly scalp DPC. To note about this clonotype: Its cognate antigen is unknown.

Using its own MiXCR run on the RACE reads, TCRdb lists one record per CDR3 protein. Among fewer than 140,000 distinct CDR3 sequences listed, roughly 12% were seen once. The starting material was whole blood, obtained in connection with sensitization to the hapten diphenylcyclopropenone (DPC). This sequence was found in a woman aged 45-65 years with alopecia areata. Some clones in this sample may be carry-over from other donors' samples. The chain is built from TRBV2 and TRBJ2-3; D perhaps matches TRBD1 (5 bases). CDR3 amino acids: CASSAGSWDTQYF. The CDR3 region has the DNA TGTGCCAGCAGTGCAGGGTCCTGGGATACGCAGTATTTT.